What follows are 27 T cell receptor beta chains derived from one specimen sequenced in a study of blood T cell repertoires in COVID-19. The method was immunoSEQ multiplex PCR; TCRdb's version includes in-frame clones alone and lacks a portion of them. The table has some 490,000 clones, less than 90% seen once. The specimen was PBMCs or T cells enriched from blood (not recorded which). The receptors shown here come from a woman aged 60-70 years who had recovered from COVID-19.

This sequence joins TRBV2 and TRBJ2-7, with TRBD1 matching over 9 bases. In germline, CDR1 is SNHLY, CDR2 FYNNEI. The length of the CDR3 is 13 residues. V was pared by 10 bases and J by 5 bases, with 9 bases of the junction left unmatched. CDR3 residues: CATPGTGTHEQYV. The CDR3, as DNA: TGTGCCACACCCGGGACAGGGACCCACGAGCAGTACGTC.

The chain links TRBV12-3 or TRBV12-4 to TRBJ1-4; possible D gene TRBD1, 5 bases. V was shortened by 4 bases and J by 13 bases, with 13 bases between the two germline ends. CDR3 length equals 12 residues. In nucleotides, the CDR3 is TGTGCCAGCAGTTCAGCCGGGAGGGGACTGTTTTTT. Translated, it gives CASSSAGRGLFF.

The chain carries TRBV2 and TRBJ1-4; possible D gene TRBD1, 6 bases. Trimming took 4 bases from V and 0 from J, leaving 6 bases between them. CDR3 length equals 14 residues. Germline V CDR1 and CDR2: SNHLY, FYNNEI. The CDR3 sequence is CASSAGATNEKLFF. CDR3 in DNA: TGTGCCAGCAGTGCAGGGGCAACTAATGAAAAACTGTTTTTT.

CDR3: CASSLRSRGIDTQYF. The CDR3 bases are TGCGCCAGCAGCTTGAGATCCCGAGGGATAGATACGCAGTATTTT. The rearrangement uses TRBV5-1 and TRBJ2-3, with D tentatively TRBD2 (5 bases). Germline assignment: CDR1 SGHRS and CDR2 YFSETQ. Trimming pared 1 base from V and 5 bases from J, leaving 14 bases between. The CDR3 extends over 15 amino acids.

The chain uses TRBV7-2 and TRBJ2-5, with D perhaps matching TRBD2 (6 bases). Trimming took 5 bases from V and 5 from J, leaving 15 bases between them. The CDR3 has 14 residues. Germline V gives CDR1 SGHTA, CDR2 FQGNSA. The CDR3 loop reads CASSPGGAGETQYF. CDR3 in DNA: TGTGCCAGCAGCCCAGGTGGGGCGGGGGAGACCCAGTACTTC. The full variable domain, its missing parts supplied by reference TRBV7-2 and TRBJ2-5, is GAGVSQSPSNKVTEKGKDVELRCDPISGHTALYWYRQSLGQGLEFLIYFQGNSAPDKSGLPSDRFSAERTGGSVSTLTIQRTQQEDSAVYLCASSPGGAGETQYFGPGTRLLVL.

V and J are TRBV9 and TRBJ2-1, with 7 nucleotides matching TRBD2. The CDR3 runs to 14 residues. The ends lost 3 bases at V and 3 bases at J; junction bases unmatched: 3. From germline, CDR1 is SGDLS and CDR2 YYNGEE. The CDR3 loop is CASSARGNYNEQFF. CDR3 DNA sequence: TGTGCCAGCAGCGCGCGGGGGAACTACAATGAGCAGTTCTTC.

This chain links TRBV25-1 with TRBJ2-2, with 9 bases matching TRBD1. The CDR3 spans 16 residues. After removal of 3 bases from V and 1 base from J, the junction contained 3 bases not matched to a gene. Germline V gene data show CDR1 as MGHDK and CDR2 as SYGVNS. CDR3 sequence reads: CASSDAGQGNTGELFF. DNA for the CDR3: TGTGCCAGCAGTGACGCGGGACAGGGGAACACCGGGGAGCTGTTTTTT.

This chain joins TRBV18 and TRBJ1-1; a weak D match, TRBD1 (6 bases). This CDR3 has 16 residues. In germline, CDR1 is KGHSH, CDR2 LQKENI. V was trimmed by 1 base and J by 3 bases, leaving 15 bases between them. The CDR3 DNA follows: TGTGCCAGCTCACCACAATTGGCACAGGGAGACACTGAAGCTTTCTTT. Its translation is CASSPQLAQGDTEAFF.

This clone was counted a few times. Here the CDR3 DNA reads TGTGCCAGCAGCAGGGAGCCGCAGAGCAATCAGCCCCAGCATTTT. This encodes CASSREPQSNQPQHF. The chain is built from TRBV5-4 and TRBJ1-5; D unresolved. CDR1 SGHNT and CDR2 YYREEE come from the germline V gene (reference sequence). V lost 4 bases, J lost 1 base, and 12 bases lay in between. CDR3 length equals 15 residues.

This sequence joins TRBV5-1 and TRBJ2-1, with D possibly being TRBD1 (6 bases). This CDR3 is 12 amino acids long. The germline gives CDR1 SGHRS, CDR2 YFSETQ. V shed 4 bases and J shed 10 bases, with 12 bases lying between them. CDR3 region: CASSLDRREQFF. The CDR3 nucleotides read TGCGCCAGCAGCCTCGACAGGAGGGAGCAGTTCTTC.

The V and J genes are TRBV2 and TRBJ2-3, with 7 bases fitting TRBD2. V trimming: 5 bases; J trimming: 2 bases; junction bases outside the gene matches: 10. The CDR3 runs 16 residues. Germline CDR1 and CDR2: SNHLY and FYNNEI. CDR3 loop: CASSLWGGAPTDTQYF. The CDR3 region has the DNA TGTGCCAGCAGTCTGTGGGGAGGGGCGCCCACAGATACGCAGTATTTT.

The genes are TRBV5-1 and TRBJ1-2; D remains ambiguous. The CDR3 extends over 15 amino acids. From germline, CDR1 is SGHRS and CDR2 YFSETQ. V lost 2 bases and J 5 bases, leaving 16 bases between the germline ends. Here the CDR3 reads CASSFNAGHPYGYTF. Written as DNA, the CDR3 is TGCGCCAGCAGCTTCAACGCTGGGCACCCATATGGCTACACCTTC.

J is TRBJ2-1 and V is TRBV3-1 (or the pseudogene TRBV3-2); TRBD2 might be the D (5 bases). The V gene lost 8 bases and the J gene lost 2 bases, with 16 bases spanning the gap. The CDR3 is 15 residues long. Germline CDR1 LGHDT, CDR2 YNNKEL (reference sequence). The CDR3 DNA reads TGTGCCAGCGGCCGAGGGAGTAGCGCCTACAATGAGCAGTTCTTC. Amino acids: CASGRGSSAYNEQFF.

With regard to this clone: At one end, the junction sequence differs from germline, possibly due to a read error. Here the CDR3 DNA reads TGTGCCAGTAGTGTAGAATCGTTTCTTTATTCGCCCCTCCACTTT. Protein: CASSVESFLYSPLHF. This chain links TRBV19 with TRBJ1-6; D gene uncertain. Germline V gives CDR1 LNHDA, CDR2 SQIVND (reference sequence). The CDR3 runs 15 residues.

Here the CDR3 reads CASSPGGAGATPLHF. The CDR3 DNA sequence: TGTGCCAGCTCACCGGGGGGGGCAGGGGCCACACCCCTCCACTTT. The J gene is TRBJ1-6, the V gene TRBV18; weak D call: TRBD1 (6 bases). In germline, CDR1 is KGHSH, CDR2 LQKENI. V was shortened by 3 bases and J by 11 bases, with 17 bases between the two germline ends. CDR3 size: 15 residues.

This chain joins TRBV3-1 (or the pseudogene TRBV3-2) and TRBJ2-4; maybe TRBD2 (7 bases). The CDR3 is 18 amino acids. The V gene's germline CDR1 is LGHDT and CDR2 YNNKEL (reference sequence). V lost 1 base to trimming and J lost 3 bases, with 19 bases between them. In DNA form, the CDR3 reads TGTGCCAGCAGCCAAGTCGGGGGCGGCGGGGGCCACAAAAACATTCAGTACTTC. Its protein product is CASSQVGGGGGHKNIQYF.

This rearrangement joins TRBV2 to TRBJ1-2; 9 nucleotides agree with TRBD1. Per the germline V gene, CDR1 is SNHLY and CDR2 is FYNNEI. The CDR3 sequence is 15 residues long. The V and J ends lost 3 bases and 5 bases, in that order; junction bases with no gene match: 7. The CDR3, as DNA: TGTGCCAGCAGTGACCGCAGGGGGACAGGGTATGGCTACACCTTC. This translates into CASSDRRGTGYGYTF.

In regard to this clone: It is likely a read error, because the conserved phenylalanine at the end of the CDR3 is missing. Because the CDR3's place on the DNA is in doubt, the DNA is left out and the CDR3 is given as listed by TCRdb. This chain links TRBV14 with TRBJ1-3. Per the germline V gene, CDR1 is SGHDN and CDR2 is FVKESK. The CDR3 has 12 residues if both end residues are counted. CDR3 in amino acids: CASSQEYSLSSN.

The chain is built from TRBV9 and TRBJ1-2; 7 nucleotides line up with TRBD1. Germline-derived CDR1 and CDR2 are SGDLS and YYNGEE. V lost 4 bases and J lost 4; bases outside the gene matches: 4. The CDR3 spans 13 residues. CDR3 region: CASSLGQAYGYTF. CDR3 nucleotides: TGTGCCAGCAGCCTCGGACAGGCCTATGGCTACACCTTC.

The chain carries TRBV3-1 (or the pseudogene TRBV3-2) and TRBJ1-3; TRBD1 matches at 8 bases. In germline, CDR1 is LGHDT, CDR2 YNNKEL (reference sequence). J gave up 0 bases and V 4 bases, and 8 bases lay outside the gene matches. CDR3 size: 17 residues. Here the CDR3 DNA reads TGTGCCAGCAGCCGACATGGACAGGGTCGCTCTGGAAACACCATATATTTT. Its protein product is CASSRHGQGRSGNTIYF.

The rearrangement joins TRBV28 to TRBJ1-2; 10 bases align to TRBD1. After removal of 6 bases from V and 3 bases from J, the junction contained 25 bases not matched to a gene. The CDR3 extends over 21 amino acids. The germline gives CDR1 MDHEN, CDR2 SYDVKM. The CDR3 protein is CASSHNLLLFKGQGEDYGYTF. The CDR3 DNA sequence: TGTGCCAGCAGCCACAACCTTCTGTTATTCAAAGGACAGGGGGAAGACTATGGCTACACCTTC.

The gene calls are TRBV11-2 and TRBJ2-3, with 8 bases lining up with TRBD1. CDR3 length: 15 residues. Trimming cost V 5 bases and J 0 bases; bases outside gene matches: 4. Germline V CDR1 and CDR2: SGHAT, FQNNGV. The CDR3 protein is CASSKGQESTDTQYF. CDR3 DNA: TGTGCCAGCAGCAAGGGACAGGAGAGCACAGATACGCAGTATTTT.

The gene calls are TRBV5-1 and TRBJ2-1; TRBD2 agrees at 15 bases. The V segment lost 4 bases and the J segment 0 bases; nucleotides outside the gene matches: 5. Germline-derived CDR1 and CDR2 are SGHRS and YFSETQ. The CDR3 is made up of 18 amino acids. CDR3 coding DNA: TGCGCCAGCAGCCCCTGGACTAGCGGGGGGGCCTCCTACAATGAGCAGTTCTTC. This encodes CASSPWTSGGASYNEQFF.

The chain couples TRBV6-5 to TRBJ1-2; 7 nucleotides match TRBD1. The length of the CDR3 is 14 residues. V shed 2 bases, J shed 4 bases, and the junction held 4 bases outside the gene matches. Germline lookup yields CDR1 MNHEY and CDR2 SVGAGI. CDR3 nucleotide sequence: TGTGCCAGCAGTTACCGACAGGGTAGCTATGGCTACACCTTC. Its translation: CASSYRQGSYGYTF.

V and J are TRBV3-1 (or the pseudogene TRBV3-2) and TRBJ2-3; no firm D call. CDR1 is LGHDT, CDR2 YNNKEL, per germline (reference sequence). V gave up 0 bases and J gave up 0 bases, with 7 bases separating them. The CDR3 length is 15 residues. The CDR3 DNA reads as TGTGCCAGCAGCCAAGATGGTGAGAGCACAGATACGCAGTATTTT. As protein: CASSQDGESTDTQYF.

The genes are TRBV5-4 and TRBJ1-4, with D possibly TRBD1 on 5 matching bases. Deletions cut 5 bases from V and 8 bases from J, with 19 bases between. This CDR3 contains 15 residues. The germline V gene has CDR1 SGHNT and CDR2 YYREEE (reference sequence). The CDR3, as DNA: TGTGCCAGCAGACCCGGGACTTCGGTGAGGGAAAAACTGTTTTTT. It is translated as CASRPGTSVREKLFF.

CDR3 residues: CASSRRGVRANEKLFF. CDR3 DNA: TGTGCCAGTAGTAGACGGGGGGTTCGGGCTAATGAAAAACTGTTTTTT. V is TRBV19 and J is TRBJ1-4; weak D call: TRBD1 (5 bases). CDR3 length equals 16 residues. Germline V gene sequence: CDR1 LNHDA, CDR2 SQIVND (reference sequence). The V end lost 4 bases, the J end lost 3 bases, and 15 bases lay between the germline ends.